The present entry profiles one T cell receptor (beta chain) with its context. PCR used 60 Vbeta primers and 13 Jbeta primers. Method: immunoSEQ multiplex PCR; TCRdb's copy keeps in-frame clones and lacks some. The sample lists about 170,000 clones, around 80% occurring once. This specimen comes from a study of cytomegalovirus exposure and HLA in healthy donors. The CDR3 extends over 14 amino acids. CDR1 and CDR2 (germline): SGHDT, YYEEEE. With V trimmed by 0 bases and J by 3 bases, 3 bases remained unmatched. The rearrangement links TRBV5-6 to TRBJ2-7, with 7 bases fitting TRBD1. Sequencing was performed on PBMCs. This sequence was found in a male donor in good health and CMV-seronegative. The CDR3 here is CASSLGDSNYEQYF. CDR3 bases: TGTGCCAGCAGCTTGGGGGACAGTAACTACGAGCAGTACTTC.